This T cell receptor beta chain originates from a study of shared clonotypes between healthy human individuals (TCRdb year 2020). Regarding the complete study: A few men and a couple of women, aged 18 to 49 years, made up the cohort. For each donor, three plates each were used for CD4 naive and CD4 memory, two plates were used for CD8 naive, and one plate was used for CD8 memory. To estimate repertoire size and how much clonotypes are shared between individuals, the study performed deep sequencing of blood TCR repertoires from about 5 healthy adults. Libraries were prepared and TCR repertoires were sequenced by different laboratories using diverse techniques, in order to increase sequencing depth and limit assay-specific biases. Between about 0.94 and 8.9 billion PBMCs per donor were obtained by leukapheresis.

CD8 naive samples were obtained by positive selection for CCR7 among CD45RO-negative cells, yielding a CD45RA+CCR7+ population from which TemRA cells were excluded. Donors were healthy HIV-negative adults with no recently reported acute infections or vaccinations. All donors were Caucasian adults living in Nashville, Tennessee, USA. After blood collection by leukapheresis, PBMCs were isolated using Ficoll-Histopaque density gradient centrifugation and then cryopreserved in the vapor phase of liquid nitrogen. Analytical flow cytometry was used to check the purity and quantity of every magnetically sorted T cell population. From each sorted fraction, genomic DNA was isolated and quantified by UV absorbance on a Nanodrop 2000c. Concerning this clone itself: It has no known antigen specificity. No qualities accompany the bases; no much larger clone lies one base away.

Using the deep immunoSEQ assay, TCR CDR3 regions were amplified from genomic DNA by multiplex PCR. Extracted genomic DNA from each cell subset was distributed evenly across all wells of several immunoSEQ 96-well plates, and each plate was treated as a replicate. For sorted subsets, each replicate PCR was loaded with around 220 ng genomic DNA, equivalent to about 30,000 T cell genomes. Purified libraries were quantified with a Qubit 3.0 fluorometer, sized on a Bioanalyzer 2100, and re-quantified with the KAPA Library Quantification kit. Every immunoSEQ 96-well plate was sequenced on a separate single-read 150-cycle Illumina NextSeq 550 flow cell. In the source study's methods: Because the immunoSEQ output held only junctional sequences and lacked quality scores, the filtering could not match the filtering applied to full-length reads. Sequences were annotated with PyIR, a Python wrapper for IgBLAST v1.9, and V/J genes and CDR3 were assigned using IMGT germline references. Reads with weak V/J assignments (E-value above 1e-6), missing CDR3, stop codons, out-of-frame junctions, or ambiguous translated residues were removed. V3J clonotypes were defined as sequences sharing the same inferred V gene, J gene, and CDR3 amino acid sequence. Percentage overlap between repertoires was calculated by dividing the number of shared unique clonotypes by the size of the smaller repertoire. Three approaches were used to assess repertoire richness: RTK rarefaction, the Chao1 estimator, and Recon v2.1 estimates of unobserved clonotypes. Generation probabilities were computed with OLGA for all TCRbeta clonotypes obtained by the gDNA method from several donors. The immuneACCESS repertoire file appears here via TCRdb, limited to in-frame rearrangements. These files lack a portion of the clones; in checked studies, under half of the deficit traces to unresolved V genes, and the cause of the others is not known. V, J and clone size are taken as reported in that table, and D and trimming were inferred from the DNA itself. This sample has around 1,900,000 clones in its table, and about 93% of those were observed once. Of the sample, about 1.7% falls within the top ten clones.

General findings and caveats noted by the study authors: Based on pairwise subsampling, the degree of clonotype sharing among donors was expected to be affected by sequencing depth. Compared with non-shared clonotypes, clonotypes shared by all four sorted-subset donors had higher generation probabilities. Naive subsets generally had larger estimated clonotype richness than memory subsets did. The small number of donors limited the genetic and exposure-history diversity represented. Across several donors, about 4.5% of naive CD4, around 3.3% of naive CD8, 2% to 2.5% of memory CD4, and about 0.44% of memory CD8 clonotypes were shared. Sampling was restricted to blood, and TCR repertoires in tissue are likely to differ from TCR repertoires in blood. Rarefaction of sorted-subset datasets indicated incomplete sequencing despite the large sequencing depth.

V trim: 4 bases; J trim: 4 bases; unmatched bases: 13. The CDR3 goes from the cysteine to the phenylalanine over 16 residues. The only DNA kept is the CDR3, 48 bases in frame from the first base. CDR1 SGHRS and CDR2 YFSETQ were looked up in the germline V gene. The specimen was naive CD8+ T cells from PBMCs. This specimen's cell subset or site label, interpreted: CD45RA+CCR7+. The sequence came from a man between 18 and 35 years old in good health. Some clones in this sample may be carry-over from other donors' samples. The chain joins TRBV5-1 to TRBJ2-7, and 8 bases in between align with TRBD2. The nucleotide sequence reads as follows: TGCGCCAGCAGCCAGTTTCCGGGCCCGGGGGGGTACGAGCAGTACTTC. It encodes CASSQFPGPGGYEQYF.